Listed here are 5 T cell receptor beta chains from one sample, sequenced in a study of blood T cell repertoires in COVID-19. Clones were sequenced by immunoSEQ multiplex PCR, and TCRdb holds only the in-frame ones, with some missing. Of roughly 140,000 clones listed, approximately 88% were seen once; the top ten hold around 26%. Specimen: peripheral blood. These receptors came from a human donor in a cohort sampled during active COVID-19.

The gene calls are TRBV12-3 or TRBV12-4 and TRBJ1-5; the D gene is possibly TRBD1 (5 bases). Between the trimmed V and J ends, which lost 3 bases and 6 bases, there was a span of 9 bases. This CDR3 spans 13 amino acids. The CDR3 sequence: CASSFTGSQPQHF. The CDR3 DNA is TGTGCCAGCAGTTTCACAGGAAGTCAGCCCCAGCATTTT.

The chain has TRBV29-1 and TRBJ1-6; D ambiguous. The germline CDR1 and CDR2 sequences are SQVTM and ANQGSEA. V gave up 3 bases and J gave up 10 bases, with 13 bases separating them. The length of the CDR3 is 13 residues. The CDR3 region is CSVEEVSGSPLHF. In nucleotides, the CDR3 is TGCAGCGTTGAGGAGGTTTCCGGATCACCCCTCCACTTT.

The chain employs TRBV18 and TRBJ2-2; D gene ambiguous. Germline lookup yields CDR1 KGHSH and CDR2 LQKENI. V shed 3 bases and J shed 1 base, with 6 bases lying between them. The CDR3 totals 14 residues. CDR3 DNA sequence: TGTGCCAGCTCACCTCAGTGGAACACCGGGGAGCTGTTTTTT. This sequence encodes CASSPQWNTGELFF.

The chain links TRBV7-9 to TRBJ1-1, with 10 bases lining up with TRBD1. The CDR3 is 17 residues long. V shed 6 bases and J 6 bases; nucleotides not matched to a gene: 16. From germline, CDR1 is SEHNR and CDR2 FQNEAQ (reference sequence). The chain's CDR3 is CASRGQGPSRGSAEAFF. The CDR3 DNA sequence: TGTGCCAGCAGGGGACAGGGGCCTAGCAGGGGTTCGGCTGAAGCTTTCTTT.

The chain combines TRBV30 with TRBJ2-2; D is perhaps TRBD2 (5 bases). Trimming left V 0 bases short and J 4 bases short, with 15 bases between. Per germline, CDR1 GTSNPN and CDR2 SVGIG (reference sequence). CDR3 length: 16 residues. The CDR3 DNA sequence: TGTGCCTGGAGTGTACGGTCTAGGGCGGGCACCGGGGAGCTGTTTTTT. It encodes CAWSVRSRAGTGELFF. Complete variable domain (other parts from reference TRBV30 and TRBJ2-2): SQTIHQWPATLVQPVGSPLSLECTVEGTSNPNLYWYRQAAGRGLQLLFYSVGIGQISSEVPQNLSASRPQDRQFILSSKKLLLSDSGFYLCAWSVRSRAGTGELFFGEGSRLTVL.